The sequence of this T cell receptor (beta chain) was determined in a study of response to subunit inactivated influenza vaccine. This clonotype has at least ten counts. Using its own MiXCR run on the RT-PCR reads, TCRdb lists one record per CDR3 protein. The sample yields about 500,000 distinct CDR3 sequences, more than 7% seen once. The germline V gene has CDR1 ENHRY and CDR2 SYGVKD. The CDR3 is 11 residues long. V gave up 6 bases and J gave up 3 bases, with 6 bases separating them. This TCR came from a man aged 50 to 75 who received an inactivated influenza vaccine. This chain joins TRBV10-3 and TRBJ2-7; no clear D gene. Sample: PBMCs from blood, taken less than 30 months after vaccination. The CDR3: CAIRRDYEQYF. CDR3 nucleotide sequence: TGTGCCATCAGAAGAGACTACGAGCAGTACTTC.